This entry concerns a single T cell receptor beta chain. What antigen it recognizes has not been identified. An end of the junction differs from the germline gene, which may be a read error. Measured from the cysteine to the phenylalanine, the CDR3 is 14 residues long. Only CDR3 DNA is held: 42 bases, read in frame from base 1. From a lookup of the germline V gene, CDR1 and CDR2 are SGHDN and FVKESK. The data belong to a study of blood T cells in healthy people across ages (dated by TCRdb to about 2015). For context, the study as a whole: In model experiments, template switching captured roughly one uniquely barcoded TCR beta cDNA molecule for every two T cells. Age-related changes in TCR beta repertoire diversity were measured in the study by deep sequencing normalized with unique cDNA molecular identifiers. The donors were divided into four age groups: young (average roughly 15 years), middle-aged (about 39), aged (62) and long-lived (82). To avoid experimental bias, donors of different ages were randomly spread across the sequencing lanes. Using the same blood draw, the study looked at two additional independent replicas of 1 million unique cDNA reads for two donors, one aged 18 to 30 and the other aged 80 or older.

Library generation was performed with 5' RACE. TCRdb shows the sequencer as Illumina HiSeq 2500. The second PCR ran for about 7 to 11 cycles and used a J-beta primer mix along with a sample-barcoded 5' primer. A template-switch 5' adaptor carrying 12 random nucleotides introduced a unique molecular identifier onto each TCR beta cDNA molecule. Each sample yielded at least 2.5 million CDR3-containing paired-end reads. All of the RNA was converted into first-strand cDNA using the Mint cDNA synthesis kit, with a TRBC-specific oligonucleotide serving as the primer. Following uracil-DNA glycosylase treatment, a first 18-cycle PCR with universal primers M1SS and BC2_uni_R was performed on all cDNA. Per the source publication's procedure: For normalization, 1 million high-quality reads, each with a distinct molecular identifier, were randomly selected from each sample. Instead of being binned into consensus sequences, reads that shared molecular identifiers were thrown out. CDR3 identification, clonotype clustering and error correction used MiTCR with a Q25 quality threshold and the strictest error-elimination algorithm. A nonparametric unseen species model using Euler transformation provided a lower-bound estimate of total TCR beta diversity. TCRdb redid the processing of the public reads, applying fastp at Q25 and MiXCR, and retained in-frame beta chains. Rows are combined by CDR3 protein, so each entry shows the most common genes and DNA. TCRdb, not the original authors, processed these V and J calls. In this sample the table shows about 620,000 distinct CDR3 sequences, over 20% of which occur a single time. The ten biggest clones cover under 4% of the sample.

Results the study describes overall, beyond this receptor: Donor CMV infection status was unknown, potentially confounding age-related changes in expanded clonotypes. Estimates of total diversity based on one million sequenced T cells were considered lower bounds and underestimates. Observed TCR beta diversity correlated strongly with the percentage of naive T cells measured by flow cytometry. Bulk unsorted PBMC profiling prevented conclusive comparison of naive and antigen-experienced compartments. Compared with the aged group, the long-lived group had more naive CD4+ T cells, fewer expanded clones and increased TCR diversity, a pattern suggesting age selection. Observed TCR beta diversity per million T cells fell roughly linearly with age, and a significant reduction was already apparent by age around 39.

The donors were 40 or so Caucasian individuals from Russia, aged 6 to 90 years, who were systemically healthy. Approximately 9 milliliters of peripheral blood were collected from each donor into EDTA-treated Vacutainer tubes. PBMCs were isolated by Ficoll-Paque density-gradient centrifugation, with at least 7 million obtained per sample. Trizol reagent was used to extract total RNA from the PBMCs, yielding at least 6 micrograms per sample. Naive CD45RAhigh/CD27high T cell percentages were measured by flow cytometry on a PBMC aliquot from every donor. The sequenced material came from blood. The sequence joins TRBV14 to TRBJ2-5, with an unclear D gene assignment. This clonotype was sampled from a man between 65 and 79 years old in good health. Here the CDR3 is given as CASSQGFGVYPKNF. DNA sequence: TGTGCCAGCAGCCAAGGTTTTGGTGTTTACCCTAAAAACTTC.